One and the same sample provided the 21 T cell receptor beta chains below, sequenced in a study of technical replicates of blood from a few donors. Sequencing was performed with immunoSEQ multiplex PCR; in TCRdb, only in-frame clones are kept and a portion is missing. The top ten clones hold about 3.8% of a sample with 45,000 to 60,000 clones, 90% to 95% of them seen once. The sequenced sample was PBMCs. The receptor set was obtained from a human donor in good health. Some clones in this sample may be carry-over from other donors' samples.

V and J are TRBV5-1 and TRBJ1-2; possibly TRBD1 for D (5 bases). With 4 bases removed from V and 4 bases from J, the gap between germline ends came to 17 bases. This CDR3 is built from 15 residues. Germline V gene data show CDR1 as SGHRS and CDR2 as YFSETQ. Written as DNA, the CDR3 is TGCGCCAGCAGCCTATCGGGACTCCCGGGCTATGGCTACACCTTC. As protein: CASSLSGLPGYGYTF.

The chain couples TRBV29-1 to TRBJ2-1; 8 nucleotides match TRBD2. The CDR3 contains 16 residues. Germline V lookup: CDR1 SQVTM, CDR2 ANQGSEA. V lost 3 bases, J lost 0 bases, and 7 bases stayed unmatched. The CDR3 coding sequence is TGCAGCGTTGAGAGCGGGGGAGTTTTCTCCTACAATGAGCAGTTCTTC. Protein product: CSVESGGVFSYNEQFF.

This clone was seen just once. The V call is TRBV27, the J call TRBJ1-1; TRBD1 agrees at 7 bases. From germline, CDR1 is MNHEY and CDR2 SMNVEV (reference sequence). The CDR3 is made up of 13 amino acids. The J segment lost 8 bases and the V segment lost 1 base, leaving 4 bases of the junction unmatched. The CDR3 is CASSLFGRGEAFF. The CDR3 coding sequence is TGTGCCAGCAGTTTATTTGGCAGGGGGGAAGCTTTCTTT.

The V call is TRBV20-1, the J call TRBJ2-3, with D uncertain. This CDR3 spans 11 amino acids. V was clipped by 3 bases and J by 3 bases, with 4 bases between them. CDR1 is DFQATT and CDR2 is SNEGSKA in the germline V gene (reference sequence). The DNA of the CDR3 is TGCAGTGCTAGGTCGACAGATACGCAGTATTTT. This translates into CSARSTDTQYF.

This clone was detected once. V usage is TRBV5-6 and J usage is TRBJ1-1, with D hard to call. V was clipped by 4 bases and J by 5 bases, with 18 bases between them. This CDR3 region has 15 residues. The germline V gene encodes CDR1 SGHDT and CDR2 YYEEEE. Written as DNA, the CDR3 is TGTGCCAGCAGCCTCGAAGAGGCCCCTGAGACTGAAGCTTTCTTT. Translated: CASSLEEAPETEAFF.

The chain couples TRBV27 to TRBJ2-7; 7 positions agree with TRBD1. J gave up 6 bases and V 6 bases, and 2 bases lay outside the gene matches. CDR3 length equals 11 residues. Germline CDR1 reads MNHEY; CDR2 reads SMNVEV (reference sequence). The CDR3 coding sequence is TGTGCCAGCAGGAGGACAGGCGAGCAGTACTTC. It encodes CASRRTGEQYF.

The chain recombines TRBV30 with TRBJ2-1, with TRBD2 matching 9 bases. Germline V gene lookup returns CDR1 GTSNPN and CDR2 SVGIG (reference sequence). Germline trimming cut 2 bases from V and 9 bases from J; bases unmatched to any gene: 11. The CDR3 is 15 residues long. CDR3 sequence: CAWSSVAGGLGEQFF. CDR3 DNA: TGTGCCTGGAGTTCGGTGGCGGGAGGGTTGGGTGAGCAGTTCTTC.

This chain connects TRBV7-2 to TRBJ1-6; D unresolved. The length of the CDR3 is 14 residues. Per the germline V gene, CDR1 is SGHTA and CDR2 is FQGNSA. V gave up 1 base and J gave up 9 bases, with 10 bases separating them. For the CDR3, the DNA is TGTGCCAGCAGCTTAGGAGGGTCCCCTTCACCCCTCCACTTT. Amino acid sequence: CASSLGGSPSPLHF.

The rearrangement joins TRBV2 to TRBJ2-5; possible D gene TRBD2, 5 bases. Between the trimmed V and J ends, which lost 7 bases and 7 bases, there was a span of 16 bases. Germline CDR1 is SNHLY and CDR2 is FYNNEI. The CDR3 contains 13 residues. The CDR3 region has the DNA TGTGCCAGCATTTTACTAGGCGAAGGGACCCAGTACTTC. Translating it yields CASILLGEGTQYF.

J is TRBJ1-2 and V is TRBV30, with unresolved D. The germline V gene encodes CDR1 GTSNPN and CDR2 SVGIG (reference sequence). The CDR3 totals 13 residues. Trimming removed 4 bases at V and 6 bases at J, with 15 bases between. The CDR3 DNA sequence: TGTGCCTGGACCGGTACAGAAATGGATGGCTACACCTTC. This sequence encodes CAWTGTEMDGYTF.

V gene TRBV5-8 combines with J gene TRBJ2-3; D not resolved. This CDR3 has 14 residues. Germline CDR1 reads SGHTS; CDR2 reads YDEGEE. Trimming removed 0 bases at V and 4 bases at J, with 9 bases between. The CDR3 coding sequence is TGTGCCAGCAGCTTGGCCAGTGTCCCAGATACGCAGTATTTT. Translated: CASSLASVPDTQYF.

The V gene is TRBV6-5, the J gene TRBJ2-7; D is ambiguous. Germline assignment: CDR1 MNHEY and CDR2 SVGAGI. V was trimmed by 2 bases and J by 3 bases, leaving 14 bases between them. The CDR3 consists of 15 residues. In DNA, the CDR3 is TGTGCCAGCAGTTACCAGCATGGGCTACGCTACGAGCAGTACTTC. Translated, it gives CASSYQHGLRYEQYF.

The J gene is TRBJ1-6, the V gene TRBV6-5; D is ambiguous. V lost 2 bases to trimming and J lost 5 bases, with 10 bases between them. This CDR3 spans 15 amino acids. The germline gives CDR1 MNHEY, CDR2 SVGAGI. The CDR3 coding sequence is TGTGCCAGCAGTTACGGGCCAGCAGATAATTCACCCCTCCACTTT. Translated: CASSYGPADNSPLHF.

As DNA, the CDR3 is TGTGCCAGCTCACCACTGAGTCGGACAGGGCTGGGCGAGCAGTACTTC. Its protein product is CASSPLSRTGLGEQYF. The chain employs TRBV18 and TRBJ2-7, with 8 bases lining up with TRBD1. The CDR3 spans 16 residues. With V trimmed by 1 base and J by 6 bases, 11 bases remained unmatched. Germline lookup yields CDR1 KGHSH and CDR2 LQKENI. Using reference TRBV18 and TRBJ2-7 for the parts outside the CDR3, the full variable domain is NAGVMQNPRHLVRRRGQEARLRCSPMKGHSHVYWYRQLPEEGLKFMVYLQKENIIDESGMPKERFSAEFPKEGPSILRIQQVVRGDSAAYFCASSPLSRTGLGEQYFGPGTRLTVT.

This CDR3 reads CASRETNQPQHF. CDR3 nucleotide sequence: TGTGCCAGCCGGGAGACCAATCAGCCCCAGCATTTT. The J gene is TRBJ1-5, the V gene TRBV28; D is uncertain. CDR1 is MDHEN and CDR2 is SYDVKM in the germline V gene. This CDR3 is 12 amino acids long. The ends were cut back, 8 bases at V and 3 bases at J, with 8 bases in the middle.

This rearrangement joins TRBV7-3 to TRBJ1-1; 9 nucleotides agree with TRBD1. Germline-derived CDR1 and CDR2 are SGHTA and FQGTGA. With 5 bases clipped from V and 3 bases from J, the junction kept 7 bases outside the gene matches. This CDR3 has 15 amino acids. The CDR3 bases are TGTGCCAGCAGCCCGCAGGGACAGGGTGACACTGAAGCTTTCTTT. Translating it yields CASSPQGQGDTEAFF.

J is TRBJ2-7 and V is TRBV27, with 8 bases matching TRBD2. CDR1 and CDR2 from the germline V gene are MNHEY and SMNVEV (reference sequence). The trim removed 4 bases at V and 2 bases at J, leaving 7 bases unmatched. This CDR3 has 15 residues. The CDR3 region is CASSSRTSRTYEQYF. The CDR3 bases are TGTGCCAGCAGTTCCCGGACTAGCAGAACCTACGAGCAGTACTTC.

The chain employs TRBV4-2 and TRBJ1-2, with unresolved D. CDR1 and CDR2 from the germline V gene are LGHNA and YNFKEQ. The CDR3 loop spans 11 amino acids. Trimming shortened V by 9 bases and J by 7 bases, and 12 bases separated the two germline ends. The CDR3 protein is CASGQFSGYTF. CDR3 bases: TGTGCCAGTGGGCAGTTTAGTGGCTACACCTTC.

The rearrangement links TRBV19 to TRBJ1-2, with 9 bases that match TRBD1. The ends lost 9 bases at V and 2 bases at J; junction bases unmatched: 10. The length of the CDR3 is 15 residues. Germline values: CDR1 LNHDA, CDR2 SQIVND (reference sequence). CDR3 loop: CASHTPGQGNYGYTF. In nucleotides, the CDR3 is TGTGCCAGCCATACCCCGGGACAGGGAAACTATGGCTACACCTTC.

The chain recombines TRBV18 with TRBJ1-2; 9 nucleotides agree with TRBD1. From germline, CDR1 is KGHSH and CDR2 LQKENI. This CDR3 has 16 residues. The V segment lost 6 bases and the J segment 4 bases; nucleotides outside the gene matches: 12. Here the CDR3 reads CASSPGTGSPSYGYTF. CDR3 in DNA: TGTGCCAGCTCTCCAGGGACAGGGAGCCCCAGCTATGGCTACACCTTC.

The V and J genes are TRBV6-1 and TRBJ2-5, with 8 bases matching TRBD1. This CDR3 has 15 residues. Germline V gene sequence: CDR1 MNHNS, CDR2 SASEGT. Trimming removed 2 bases from V and 5 bases from J; junction bases left unmatched: 7. CDR3 nucleotide sequence: TGTGCCAGCAGTGAACCGTGGACAGGGATGGAGACCCAGTACTTC. Its translation: CASSEPWTGMETQYF.